This entry lists 3 T cell receptor beta chains sequenced from one sample in a study of post-analysis software for immune sequencing data. Their antigens are not known. Included in the TCR beta cDNA libraries were unique molecular identifiers. TCRdb recomputed calls from the PCR reads with MiXCR, one row per CDR3 protein. The sample carries roughly 430,000 distinct CDR3 sequences, over 30% recorded once. The study, taken as a whole, reports: About five TRBV segments were more frequent in patients than controls; TRBV5-6, TRBV5-1 and TRBV20-1 belonged to this group.

What was sequenced was blood. The receptors originated from a girl aged 2-10 years with multiple sclerosis.

The chain is built from TRBV4-2 and TRBJ2-2; no definite D call. Deletions cut 0 bases from V and 3 bases from J, with 11 bases between. In germline, CDR1 is LGHNA, CDR2 YNFKEQ. CDR3 length: 16 residues. CDR3 loop: CASSQDEWLYTGELFF. Written as DNA, the CDR3 is TGTGCCAGCAGCCAAGATGAATGGCTTTACACCGGGGAGCTGTTTTTT.

The V gene is TRBV25-1, the J gene TRBJ2-7; 9 bases are shared with TRBD1. Germline values: CDR1 MGHDK, CDR2 SYGVNS. The CDR3 sequence is 14 residues long. With 11 bases clipped from V and 2 bases from J, the junction kept 10 bases outside the gene matches. The chain's CDR3 is CASRGRDRAYEQYF. The CDR3 DNA follows: TGTGCCTCCCGGGGCAGGGACAGGGCCTACGAGCAGTACTTC.

This clonotype turned up a few times. The gene calls are TRBV28 and TRBJ2-7; either TRBD1 or TRBD2 may supply D (5 bases each). This CDR3 contains 15 residues. The V and J ends lost 4 bases and 7 bases respectively, with 20 bases between them. Germline assignment: CDR1 MDHEN and CDR2 SYDVKM. CDR3 DNA sequence: TGTGCCAGCAGTTCTCCGGGACGCCGGTATAGGGAGCAGTACTTC. This encodes CASSSPGRRYREQYF.